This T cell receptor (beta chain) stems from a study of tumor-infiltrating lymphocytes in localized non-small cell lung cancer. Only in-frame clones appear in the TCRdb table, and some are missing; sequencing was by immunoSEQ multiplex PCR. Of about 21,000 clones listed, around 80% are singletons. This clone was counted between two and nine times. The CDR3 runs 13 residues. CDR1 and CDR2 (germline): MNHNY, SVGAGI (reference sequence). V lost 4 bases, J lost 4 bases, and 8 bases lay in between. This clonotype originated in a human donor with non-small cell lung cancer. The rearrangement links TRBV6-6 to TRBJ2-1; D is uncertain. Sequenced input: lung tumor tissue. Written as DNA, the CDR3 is TGTGCCAGCAGTTTCGACCCTTACAATGAGCAGTTCTTC. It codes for CASSFDPYNEQFF.